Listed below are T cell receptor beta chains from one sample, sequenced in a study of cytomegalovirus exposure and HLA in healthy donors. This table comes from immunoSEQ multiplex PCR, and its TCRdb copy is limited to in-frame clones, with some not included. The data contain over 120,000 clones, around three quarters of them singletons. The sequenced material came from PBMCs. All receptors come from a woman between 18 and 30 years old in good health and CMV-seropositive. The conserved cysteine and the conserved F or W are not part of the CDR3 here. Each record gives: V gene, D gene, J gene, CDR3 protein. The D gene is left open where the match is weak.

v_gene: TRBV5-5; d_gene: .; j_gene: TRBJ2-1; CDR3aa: ASIHFYGVHEQF
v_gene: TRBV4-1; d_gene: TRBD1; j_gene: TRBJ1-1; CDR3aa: ASSHDLGQGRSTEAF
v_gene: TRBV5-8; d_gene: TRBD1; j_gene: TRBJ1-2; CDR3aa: ASSSLQRGGDLYGYT
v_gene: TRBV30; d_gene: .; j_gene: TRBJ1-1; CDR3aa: AWSEGNTEAF
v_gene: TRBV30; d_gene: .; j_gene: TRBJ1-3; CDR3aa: AWSAGDGNTIY
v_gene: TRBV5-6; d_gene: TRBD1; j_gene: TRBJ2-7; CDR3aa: ASSLGDSSYEQY
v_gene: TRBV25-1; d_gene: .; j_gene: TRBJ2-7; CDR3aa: ASSGEPSYEQY
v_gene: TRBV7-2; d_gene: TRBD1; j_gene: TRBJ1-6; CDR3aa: ASSLGTGTNSPLH
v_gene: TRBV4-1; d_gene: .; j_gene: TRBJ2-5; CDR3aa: ASPDCPSQETQY
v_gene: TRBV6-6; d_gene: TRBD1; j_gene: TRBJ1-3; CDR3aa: ASSEGAGNTIY
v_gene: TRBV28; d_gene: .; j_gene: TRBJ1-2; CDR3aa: ASSTAGGGNYGYT
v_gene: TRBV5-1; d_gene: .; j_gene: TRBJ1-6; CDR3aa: ASTARQGYSPLH
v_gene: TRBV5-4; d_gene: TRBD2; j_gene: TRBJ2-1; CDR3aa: ASSSFGLAEISRGEQF
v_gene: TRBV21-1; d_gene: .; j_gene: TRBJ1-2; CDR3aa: ASPRTGRYGYT
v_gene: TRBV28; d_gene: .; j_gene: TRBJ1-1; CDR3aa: ASSPQQGGGTEAF
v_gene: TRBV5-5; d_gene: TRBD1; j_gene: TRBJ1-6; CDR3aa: ASSSSRDRASPLH
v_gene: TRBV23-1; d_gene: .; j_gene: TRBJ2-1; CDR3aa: ASSQEGSSYNEQF
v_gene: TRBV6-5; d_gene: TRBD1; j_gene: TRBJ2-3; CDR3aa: ASSYFRTGRTDTQY
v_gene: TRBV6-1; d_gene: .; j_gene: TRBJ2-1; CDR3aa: ASSASGLSYNEQF
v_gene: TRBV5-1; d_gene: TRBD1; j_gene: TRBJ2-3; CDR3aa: ASSDGQGQTDTQY
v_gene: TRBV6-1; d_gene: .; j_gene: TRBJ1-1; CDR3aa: ASSVGASSTEAF
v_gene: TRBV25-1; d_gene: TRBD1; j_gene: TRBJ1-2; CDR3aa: ASSAGQGASYT
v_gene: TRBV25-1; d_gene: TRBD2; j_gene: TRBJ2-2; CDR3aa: ASSEFAGGTGELF
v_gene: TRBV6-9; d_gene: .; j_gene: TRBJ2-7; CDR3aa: ASTTADYEQY
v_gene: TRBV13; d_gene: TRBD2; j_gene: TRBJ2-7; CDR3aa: ASSFQRDYYEQY
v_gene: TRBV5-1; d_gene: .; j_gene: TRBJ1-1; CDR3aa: ASSFRNTEAF
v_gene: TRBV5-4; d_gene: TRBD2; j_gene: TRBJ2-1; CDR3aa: ASSLAGIAGGREQF
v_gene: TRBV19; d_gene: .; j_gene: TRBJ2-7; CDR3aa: ASSRHYEGAYEQY
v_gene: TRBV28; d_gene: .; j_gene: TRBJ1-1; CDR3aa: ASGSYGGGTEAF
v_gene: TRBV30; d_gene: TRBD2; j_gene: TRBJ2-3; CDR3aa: AWSGRGGNTQY
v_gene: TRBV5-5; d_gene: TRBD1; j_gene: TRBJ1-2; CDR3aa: ASSPTTGIVRGYT
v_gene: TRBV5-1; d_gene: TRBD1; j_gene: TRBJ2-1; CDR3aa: ASSFNGGQGAGNEQF
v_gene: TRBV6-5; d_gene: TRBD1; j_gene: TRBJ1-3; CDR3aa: ASSFGQGSGNTIY
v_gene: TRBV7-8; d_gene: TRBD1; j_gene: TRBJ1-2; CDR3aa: ASSASPATGGYQAYGYT
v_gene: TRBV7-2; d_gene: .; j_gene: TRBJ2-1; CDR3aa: ASARWRSSYNEQF
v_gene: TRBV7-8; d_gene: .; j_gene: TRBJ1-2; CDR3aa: ASSLSAGEGYGYT
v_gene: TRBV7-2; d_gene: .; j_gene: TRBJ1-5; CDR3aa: ASSLEAGQPQH
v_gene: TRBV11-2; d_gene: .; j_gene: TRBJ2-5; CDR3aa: ASGLLQVGETQY
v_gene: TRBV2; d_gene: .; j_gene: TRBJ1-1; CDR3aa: ASSEGGGARGAAF
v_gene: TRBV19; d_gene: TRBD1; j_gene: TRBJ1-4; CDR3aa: ASSTLGTGTEEKLF
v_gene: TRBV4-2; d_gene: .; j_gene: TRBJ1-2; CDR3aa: ASSHGGGEVEGYT
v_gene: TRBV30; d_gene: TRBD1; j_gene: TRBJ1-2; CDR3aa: AWRRQGGYGYT
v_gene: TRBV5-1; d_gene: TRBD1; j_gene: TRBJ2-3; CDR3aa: ASSLGQGSSSTDTQY
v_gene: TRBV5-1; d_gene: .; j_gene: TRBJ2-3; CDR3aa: ASSPGDTDTQY
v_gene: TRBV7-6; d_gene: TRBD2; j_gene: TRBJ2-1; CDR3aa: ASSVLALLSNEQF
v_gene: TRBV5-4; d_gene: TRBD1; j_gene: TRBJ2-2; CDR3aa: ASSLGADWTGRSGGLF
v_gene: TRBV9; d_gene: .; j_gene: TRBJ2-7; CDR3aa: ASSVKLGYEQY
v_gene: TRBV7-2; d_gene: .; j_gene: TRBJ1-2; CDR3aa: ASSLNKNGQLLYGYT
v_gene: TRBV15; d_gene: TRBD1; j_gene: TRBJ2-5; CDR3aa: ATSGSTGPETQY
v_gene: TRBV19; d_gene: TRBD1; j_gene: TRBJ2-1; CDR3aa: ATSQDRSSYNEQF
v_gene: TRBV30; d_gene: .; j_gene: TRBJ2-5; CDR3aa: AWVPGFSEGETQY
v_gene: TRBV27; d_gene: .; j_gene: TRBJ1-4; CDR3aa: ASSLLAGLSEKLF
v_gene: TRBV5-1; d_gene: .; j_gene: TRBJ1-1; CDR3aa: ASSTKFRVENTEAF
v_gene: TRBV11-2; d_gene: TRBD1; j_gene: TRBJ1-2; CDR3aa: ASSLQTGGYYGYT
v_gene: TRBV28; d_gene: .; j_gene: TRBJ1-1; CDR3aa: ASSLRVPTEAF